This T cell receptor (beta chain) was captured by sequencing in a study of cytomegalovirus exposure and HLA in healthy donors. General study findings and limits: Some V segments could not be told apart, so they were left out, TRBV6-2 and TRBV6-3 among them.

This CDR3 comprises 12 residues. Germline CDR1 reads MNHNY; CDR2 reads SVGAGI (reference sequence). Trimming took 3 bases from V and 8 from J, leaving 8 bases between them. The PCR employed 60 Vbeta primers together with 13 Jbeta primers. Sequencing used immunoSEQ multiplex PCR; TCRdb keeps in-frame clones, though not all of them. The sample lists fewer than 250,000 clones, approximately 88% seen once, with under 0.85% in the top ten. Comment on this clone: Antigen: not known.

Donors likely had unrecorded immune exposures despite being nominally healthy when sampled. The chain combines TRBV6-6 with TRBJ2-1; D not certain. Sequencing was performed on PBMCs. The origin of this receptor is a boy younger than 10 in good health and CMV-seronegative. The CDR3 protein is CASSYGLDEQFF. Written as DNA, the CDR3 is TGTGCCAGCAGTTATGGCCTCGATGAGCAGTTCTTC.